This T cell receptor (beta chain) was retrieved from a study of cytomegalovirus exposure and HLA in healthy donors. Overall study findings and caveats: 164 TCR beta chains were listed as cytomegalovirus-associated. Exclusion as indistinguishable affected some V segments, including TRBV6-2 and TRBV6-3. Trimming of TCR beta V- and J-genes showed a link, identified in a later analysis, to a missense DCLRE1C variant.

Note on this clone: The antigen is unknown.

There are 13 residues in the CDR3. The germline gives CDR1 SGHTA, CDR2 FQGNSA. Trimming cost V 5 bases and J 5 bases; bases outside gene matches: 6. PCR involved 60 Vbeta and 13 Jbeta primers. TCRdb's copy holds only in-frame clones and misses some; the assay was immunoSEQ multiplex PCR. The sample holds about 94,000 clones, about four fifths seen once. The material sequenced was PBMCs. V and J are TRBV7-2 and TRBJ2-7; TRBD1 matches at 7 bases. This receptor was obtained from a human donor in good health. CDR3: CASSRTGWHEQYF. The CDR3 nucleotides read TGTGCCAGCAGCCGGACAGGCTGGCACGAGCAGTACTTC.